This TCR beta chain was identified in a study of blood T cell repertoires in COVID-19. V shed 0 bases and J 9 bases; nucleotides not matched to a gene: 5. Germline V CDR1 and CDR2: MGHRA, YSYEKL. This CDR3 spans 15 amino acids. This clone was recorded a few times. The assay was immunoSEQ multiplex PCR, and TCRdb's table has in-frame clones only and misses some. The data hold some 40,000 clones, with around four fifths observed a single time. The rearrangement joins TRBV4-1 to TRBJ1-6, with 7 nucleotides matching TRBD1. The TCR was taken from a man aged 45-65 years with active or convalescent COVID-19. The specimen sequenced was peripheral blood. The CDR3 here is CASSQDTGVSSPLHF. The CDR3 bases are TGCGCCAGCAGCCAAGATACAGGGGTAAGTTCACCCCTCCACTTT.